The clone carrying this T cell receptor (beta chain) was counted a few times. What it recognizes is unknown. The sample comes from a study of response to subunit inactivated influenza vaccine. TCRdb reprocessed the RT-PCR reads with MiXCR, giving one entry per CDR3 protein. Of roughly 780,000 distinct CDR3 sequences in the sample, less than 20% are singletons; the top ten hold approximately 11%. General study findings and limits: Each seasonal flu vaccination may recruit only limited new T cells, authors suggested.

Sequencing used PBMCs from blood, obtained roughly 5 days after vaccination. The sequence derives from a man in his fifties or sixties who received an inactivated influenza vaccine.

CDR3 sequence reads: CASSLSGTSDEQYF. Written as DNA, the CDR3 is TGTGCCAGCAGCTTGTCAGGGACATCCGACGAGCAGTACTTC. The chain carries TRBV7-9 and TRBJ2-7; D is possibly TRBD1 (6 bases). The CDR3 has 14 residues. CDR1 and CDR2 from the germline V gene are SEHNR and FQNEAQ (reference sequence). The germline V and J ends were trimmed by 3 bases and 5 bases, with 14 bases remaining between them.